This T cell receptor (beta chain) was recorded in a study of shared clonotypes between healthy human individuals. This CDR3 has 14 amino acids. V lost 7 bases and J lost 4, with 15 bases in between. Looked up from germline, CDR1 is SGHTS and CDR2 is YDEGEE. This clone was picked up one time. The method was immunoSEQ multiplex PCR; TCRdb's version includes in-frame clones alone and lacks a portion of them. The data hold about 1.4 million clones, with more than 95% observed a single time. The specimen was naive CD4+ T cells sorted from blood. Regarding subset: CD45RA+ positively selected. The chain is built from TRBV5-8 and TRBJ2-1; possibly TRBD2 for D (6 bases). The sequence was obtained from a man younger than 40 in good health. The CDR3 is CASGRGIGYNEQFF. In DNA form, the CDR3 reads TGTGCCAGCGGCCGGGGGATCGGATACAATGAGCAGTTCTTC.